One and the same sample provided the 13 T cell receptor beta chains below, sequenced in a study of blood T cell repertoires in COVID-19. Some clones are missing from TCRdb's copy, which holds only in-frame ones; the method was immunoSEQ multiplex PCR. The data hold around 100,000 clones, with 88% observed a single time. The sample was peripheral blood. The origin of the receptors is a woman in her sixties or seventies with acute or convalescent COVID-19.

Only one count was recorded for this clone. The rearrangement uses TRBV19 and TRBJ1-1, with 8 bases that match TRBD1. This CDR3 region has 16 residues. CDR1 is LNHDA, CDR2 SQIVND, per germline (reference sequence). V was clipped by 2 bases and J by 0 bases; unmatched bases: 5. CDR3 DNA sequence: TGTGCCAGTAGTATAAGGACAGGGAGGATGAACACTGAAGCTTTCTTT. Its protein product is CASSIRTGRMNTEAFF.

The rearrangement joins TRBV18 to TRBJ2-7, with 10 bases fitting TRBD1. This CDR3 spans 15 amino acids. CDR1 KGHSH and CDR2 LQKENI come from the germline V gene. Trimming at V came to 4 bases and at J to 3 bases, leaving 6 bases not matched to a gene. The CDR3 region is CASSLLRDRGYEQYF. The CDR3, as DNA: TGTGCCAGCTCACTCCTCCGGGACAGGGGCTACGAGCAGTACTTC.

The chain combines TRBV15 with TRBJ2-2, with a possible D match to TRBD2 (6 bases). Between the trimmed V and J ends, which lost 0 bases and 6 bases, there was a span of 8 bases. Germline CDR1 and CDR2: LNHNV and YYDKDF (reference sequence). The CDR3 has 14 amino acids. CDR3 residues: CATSRDPGAGELFF. CDR3 nucleotide sequence: TGTGCCACCAGCAGAGATCCGGGGGCCGGGGAGCTGTTTTTT. Variable domain in full (rest from reference TRBV15 and TRBJ2-2): DAMVIQNPRYQVTQFGKPVTLSCSQTLNHNVMYWYQQKSSQAPKLLFHYYDKDFNNEADTPDNFQSRRPNTSFCFLDIRSPGLGDTAMYLCATSRDPGAGELFFGEGSRLTVL.

The gene calls are TRBV7-9 and TRBJ1-5; a possible D gene is TRBD1 (5 bases). The CDR3 has 14 amino acids. Germline CDR1 SEHNR, CDR2 FQNEAQ (reference sequence). Trimming removed 6 bases at V and 4 bases at J, with 13 bases between. CDR3 nucleotide sequence: TGTGCCAGCAGTCAGGCGGGGGGTAATCAGCCCCAGCATTTT. Protein: CASSQAGGNQPQHF.

The chain joins TRBV12-1 to TRBJ1-2; the table's D call of TRBD1 was not tested on the DNA. TRBV12-1 corresponds to a pseudogene. The CDR3 is made up of 14 amino acids. The CDR3 nucleotides read TGTGCCAGCAGCTTTGTACAGGGCGGCTATGGCTACACCTTC. This gives the protein CASSFVQGGYGYTF.

This sequence joins TRBV19 and TRBJ1-6; a possible D gene is TRBD1 (5 bases). The CDR3 covers 14 residues. Trimming pared 5 bases from V and 10 bases from J, leaving 15 bases between. The germline gives CDR1 LNHDA, CDR2 SQIVND (reference sequence). CDR3 sequence: CASSPRDYGSPLHF. In DNA, the CDR3 is TGTGCCAGTAGTCCGAGGGACTACGGATCACCCCTCCACTTT.

The chain combines TRBV28 with TRBJ2-1; 7 bases are a match to TRBD2. CDR1 and CDR2 (germline): MDHEN, SYDVKM. The CDR3 totals 14 residues. V lost 7 bases to trimming and J lost 7 bases; unmatched junction nucleotides: 10. CDR3 protein: CASITAGWGNEQFF. CDR3 nucleotide sequence: TGTGCCAGCATAACAGCGGGATGGGGGAATGAGCAGTTCTTC.

This sequence joins TRBV6-2 or TRBV6-3 and TRBJ2-1, with a tentative D call TRBD2 (5 bases). The V end was cut by 2 bases, the J end by 6 bases, with 14 bases between. The germline V gene has CDR1 MNHEY and CDR2 SVGEGT. This CDR3 has 15 residues. Written as DNA, the CDR3 is TGTGCCAGCAGTTACCCTCCTAGCTACGGCAATGAGCAGTTCTTC. Translating it yields CASSYPPSYGNEQFF.

The chain uses TRBV18 and TRBJ2-1; TRBD1 might be the D (6 bases). Trimming stripped 4 bases from V and 5 bases from J, with 15 bases between. CDR3 length: 15 residues. Germline CDR1 and CDR2: KGHSH and LQKENI. This CDR3 reads CASSQSGTYDNEQFF. The CDR3 coding sequence is TGTGCCAGCTCACAGTCCGGGACATACGACAATGAGCAGTTCTTC. Together with reference TRBV18 and TRBJ2-1, the CDR3 gives the full variable domain: NAGVMQNPRHLVRRRGQEARLRCSPMKGHSHVYWYRQLPEEGLKFMVYLQKENIIDESGMPKERFSAEFPKEGPSILRIQQVVRGDSAAYFCASSQSGTYDNEQFFGPGTRLTVL.

The genes are TRBV7-9 and TRBJ2-7; D is ambiguous. With 4 bases removed from V and 0 bases from J, the gap between germline ends came to 7 bases. From germline, CDR1 is SEHNR and CDR2 FQNEAQ (reference sequence). There are 13 residues in the CDR3. This chain's CDR3 is CASSYQVSYEQYF. CDR3 in DNA: TGTGCCAGCAGCTACCAGGTCTCCTACGAGCAGTACTTC. Full variable domain (rest looked up from reference TRBV7-9 and TRBJ2-7): DTGVSQNPRHKITKRGQNVTFRCDPISEHNRLYWYRQTLGQGPEFLTYFQNEAQLEKSRLLSDRFSAERPKGSFSTLEIQRTEQGDSAMYLCASSYQVSYEQYFGPGTRLTVT.

This clone is a singleton in its sample. The CDR3 DNA sequence: TGTGCCAGCAGTCCCACAGGGTATGGTCGAGCTTTCTTT. It codes for CASSPTGYGRAFF. V gene TRBV12-3 or TRBV12-4 combines with J gene TRBJ1-1; a weak D match, TRBD1 (6 bases). CDR3 length: 13 amino acids. Trimming took off 5 bases at V and 10 bases at J, with 17 bases between the two ends.

This chain connects TRBV19 to TRBJ2-7; 10 nucleotides match TRBD2. The J segment lost 7 bases and the V segment lost 5 bases, leaving 11 bases of the junction unmatched. Germline V gene data show CDR1 as LNHDA and CDR2 as SQIVND (reference sequence). The CDR3 runs to 15 residues. CDR3: CASSSPGLAPGEQYF. The CDR3 DNA is TGTGCCAGTAGTTCCCCGGGACTAGCGCCGGGGGAGCAGTACTTC.

The rearrangement uses TRBV2 and TRBJ1-2; 10 bases line up with TRBD1. Germline V gene data show CDR1 as SNHLY and CDR2 as FYNNEI. There are 14 residues in the CDR3. The trim removed 5 bases at V and 8 bases at J, leaving 8 bases unmatched. The CDR3 DNA reads TGTGCCAGCAGTCTAGGACAGGGGGAATACGGCTACACCTTC. Translation: CASSLGQGEYGYTF.